This T cell receptor (beta chain) derives from a study of cytomegalovirus exposure and HLA in healthy donors. To note about this clone: Its antigen is undetermined.

Assay: immunoSEQ multiplex PCR; the TCRdb copy retains only in-frame clones and omits some. The sample yields approximately 120,000 clones, approximately 89% seen once. CDR3 length equals 12 residues. CDR1 is LNHDA and CDR2 is SQIVND in the germline V gene (reference sequence). V lost 6 bases, J lost 16 bases, and 19 bases lay in between. General study points: The majority of TCR sequences were rare, yet some public TCRs appeared in many donors. Diagnosis of cytomegalovirus status made by the classifier reportedly showed high specificity and sensitivity. There were around 160 TCR beta chains listed as cytomegalovirus-associated.

The specimen was PBMCs. This rearrangement joins TRBV19 to TRBJ1-5; D might be TRBD1 (6 bases). The TCR originated in a woman aged 18-35 years in good health and CMV-seronegative. CDR3 sequence (DNA): TGTGCCAGTAGAGAAAGGGGGTTCACTCCCCATTTT. The encoded protein is CASRERGFTPHF.